This T cell receptor (beta chain) was recovered during a study of blood T cell repertoires in COVID-19 (TCRdb year 2020). About the full investigation: The collaborator samples originated in the United States, Italy and Spain and spanned the acute and convalescent phases of COVID-19. Sample metadata almost always included a de-identified subject ID, COVID-19 status, age in years and sex. Where HLA class I and class II types were available, the types were taken from metadata supplied by the sample provider, not from assay-based typing. The material from the prospective study consisted of cDNA or gDNA derived from T cells, B-cell-depleted T cells, or PBMCs. The dataset comprised deeply sampled blood TCRbeta repertoires from subjects exposed to, actively infected with, or recovered from COVID-19. A freely available public database, intended as a resource for researchers studying the immune response to SARS-CoV-2, is where the repertoires were released. Samples came from the ongoing ImmuneRACE study (first 160 participants) plus 1,254 subjects from 6 global collaborators. Overall study outcomes, separate from this receptor: The amount of clinical and demographic metadata varied by source and participant and was provided uncurated.

The immunoSEQ Assay, a bias-controlled multiplex PCR, was used to amplify TCRbeta CDR3 regions from genomic DNA. The study's own analysis went as follows. The number of nucleated cells in each sample was estimated by amplification of reference gene primers within the assay. To quantify the absolute abundance of each unique TCRbeta CDR3 rearrangement, sequence reads were collapsed and filtered. For each sample, productive Simpson clonality was calculated as the square root of Simpson's diversity index over productive rearrangements. TCRdb limited this immuneACCESS table to in-frame rearrangements with V and J called. A share of clones is missing; checked studies link under half to unresolved V genes, and the rest is unexplained. V and J calls and clone size are given by that table; D and trimming were obtained from the DNA. This sample holds 200,000 to 250,000 clones; roughly 78% were observed only once. Together, the top ten hold more than 10% of the sample.

Whole blood was collected in K2EDTA tubes by collaborating institutions according to the institutions' own protocols. For TCRbeta analysis, collaborators shipped samples as frozen whole blood, isolated PBMCs, or DNA extracted from either of those sample types. As concerns this clone: The antigen this receptor binds is unknown. Base qualities were left out, and no much larger clone turns up one base away.

The origin of this receptor is a woman aged 40 to 50 with acute or convalescent COVID-19. The sample taken for sequencing was peripheral blood.

The bases read TGTGCCAGCAGGCCCCAGGGGGCCGGGGAAAAACTGTTTTTT. It codes for CASRPQGAGEKLFF. The chain was built from TRBV5-6 and TRBJ1-4; TRBD1 agrees with 8 junctional bases. The germline V gene yields SGHDT for CDR1 and YYEEEE for CDR2. V loses 5 bases at its end and J loses 8 bases; junction bases beyond the gene matches: 8. There are 14 amino acids in the CDR3, from cysteine to phenylalanine inclusive. Just the 42-base CDR3 DNA is kept, in frame starting at base 1.